Following are 21 T cell receptor beta chains from one sample sequenced in a study of blood T cell repertoires in COVID-19. Clones were sequenced by immunoSEQ multiplex PCR, and TCRdb holds only the in-frame ones, with some missing. The table has 140,000 or so clones, 85% to 90% seen once; the top ten hold approximately 2.8%. The sequenced material came from peripheral blood. The origin of the receptors is a woman between 55 and 75 years old with active COVID-19.

V is TRBV7-2 and J is TRBJ2-7, with 12 bases that match TRBD2. The J segment lost 2 bases and the V segment lost 0 bases, leaving 2 bases of the junction unmatched. Germline lookup yields CDR1 SGHTA and CDR2 FQGNSA. This CDR3 contains 16 residues. CDR3 sequence reads: CASSLAPSGGAYEQYF. The CDR3 DNA sequence: TGTGCCAGCAGCTTAGCCCCTAGCGGGGGGGCCTACGAGCAGTACTTC.

V usage is TRBV19 and J usage is TRBJ1-2, with D possibly matching TRBD1 (6 bases). Germline-derived CDR1 and CDR2 are LNHDA and SQIVND (reference sequence). V was shortened by 5 bases and J by 7 bases, with 17 bases between the two germline ends. CDR3 length: 14 residues. For the CDR3, the DNA is TGTGCCAGTAGTCAGCAGGGGTTAACTGGTGGCTACACCTTC. It translates to CASSQQGLTGGYTF.

This chain joins TRBV7-2 and TRBJ2-2, with TRBD2 matching 9 bases. This CDR3 region has 16 residues. With 3 bases clipped from V and 7 bases from J, the junction kept 9 bases outside the gene matches. Germline CDR1 reads SGHTA; CDR2 reads FQGNSA. CDR3 protein: CASSFRIAGDGGELFF. In DNA, the CDR3 is TGTGCCAGCAGCTTTCGAATAGCGGGAGATGGCGGGGAGCTGTTTTTT.

The CDR3 nucleotides are TGCGCCAGCAGCCAGGGCTTCTTAGCTTTCTTT. Protein sequence: CASSQGFLAFF. The V gene is TRBV4-1, the J gene TRBJ1-1; D not resolved. Trimming removed 3 bases from V and 10 bases from J, with 9 bases in between. The germline CDR1 and CDR2 sequences are MGHRA and YSYEKL. The CDR3 contains 11 residues.

V and J are TRBV3-1 (or the pseudogene TRBV3-2) and TRBJ2-7, with TRBD2 matching 11 bases. CDR1 is LGHDT, CDR2 YNNKEL, per germline (reference sequence). J lost 5 bases, V lost 7 bases, and 4 bases had no gene match. The CDR3 runs to 13 residues. The CDR3 DNA follows: TGTGCCAGCACGACTAGCGGGAACCACGAGCAGTACTTC. It codes for CASTTSGNHEQYF.

This chain uses TRBV4-3 with TRBJ2-3; 10 bases map to TRBD1. The CDR3 is 18 amino acids. V was pared by 0 bases and J by 3 bases, with 9 bases of the junction left unmatched. From germline, CDR1 is LGHNA and CDR2 YSLEER. CDR3 sequence reads: CASSQERWDRGQTDTQYF. The CDR3 nucleotides read TGCGCCAGCAGCCAAGAAAGGTGGGACAGGGGCCAAACAGATACGCAGTATTTT.

V is TRBV3-1 (or the pseudogene TRBV3-2) and J is TRBJ2-1; 8 nucleotides match TRBD1. Germline-derived CDR1 and CDR2 are LGHDT and YNNKEL (reference sequence). V lost 1 base and J lost 1; bases outside the gene matches: 3. CDR3 size: 16 residues. CDR3 protein: CASSQGTGLSYNEQFF. The CDR3 DNA sequence: TGTGCCAGCAGCCAAGGGACAGGGCTATCCTACAATGAGCAGTTCTTC.

This rearrangement joins TRBV19 to TRBJ2-2, with 10 bases lining up with TRBD1. Losses at the gene ends were 5 bases for V and 3 bases for J; bases not matched to a gene: 3. The CDR3 has 15 amino acids. Germline V lookup: CDR1 LNHDA, CDR2 SQIVND (reference sequence). Written as DNA, the CDR3 is TGTGCCAGTAGTCGGGACAGGGGTGACACCGGGGAGCTGTTTTTT. This sequence encodes CASSRDRGDTGELFF.

This chain connects TRBV5-5 to TRBJ2-3; weak D call: TRBD2 (6 bases). Germline lookup yields CDR1 SGHKS and CDR2 YYEKEE (reference sequence). Trimming took 2 bases from V and 0 from J, leaving 13 bases between them. The CDR3 spans 16 residues. The CDR3 DNA reads as TGTGCCAGCAGCTTTGGCCGGGAGAGTAGCACAGATACGCAGTATTTT. This sequence encodes CASSFGRESSTDTQYF. The full variable domain, completed using reference TRBV5-5 and TRBJ2-3, is DAGVTQSPTHLIKTRGQQVTLRCSPISGHKSVSWYQQVLGQGPQFIFQYYEKEERGRGNFPDRFSARQFPNYSSELNVNALLLGDSALYLCASSFGRESSTDTQYFGPGTRLTVL.

The chain joins TRBV5-1 to TRBJ2-3; 7 bases match TRBD2. J was trimmed by 0 bases and V by 4 bases; bases with no gene match: 11. CDR1 is SGHRS, CDR2 YFSETQ, per germline. The CDR3 sequence is 17 residues long. This CDR3 is CASSRASGLTSTDTQYF. For the CDR3, the DNA is TGCGCCAGCAGCAGGGCTAGCGGATTGACTAGCACAGATACGCAGTATTTT.

J is TRBJ2-1 and V is TRBV24-1, with 7 positions matching TRBD2. The CDR3 covers 15 residues. V shed 4 bases and J 6 bases; nucleotides not matched to a gene: 8. Germline CDR1 and CDR2: KGHDR and SFDVKD. DNA of the CDR3: TGTGCCACCAGTGAAGGACTAGGACCTTTCAATGAGCAGTTCTTC. Its translation: CATSEGLGPFNEQFF.

This sequence joins TRBV28 and TRBJ2-1, with TRBD2 matching 8 bases. Per the germline V gene, CDR1 is MDHEN and CDR2 is SYDVKM. The V and J ends lost 1 base and 8 bases, in that order; junction bases with no gene match: 10. This CDR3 comprises 16 residues. In nucleotides, the CDR3 is TGTGCCAGCAGTTTATCGGCCAGCGGGAGTCTCTATGAGCAGTTCTTC. Its protein product is CASSLSASGSLYEQFF.

V and J are TRBV14 and TRBJ2-3, with TRBD2 matching 7 bases. With 4 bases clipped from V and 15 bases from J, the junction kept 16 bases outside the gene matches. Germline V gives CDR1 SGHDN, CDR2 FVKESK. This CDR3 comprises 14 residues. CDR3 sequence: CASSPGGITVRQYF. The CDR3 coding sequence is TGTGCCAGCAGCCCGGGGGGAATCACAGTTCGGCAATATTTT. Complete variable domain (other parts from reference TRBV14 and TRBJ2-3): EAGVTQFPSHSVIEKGQTVTLRCDPISGHDNLYWYRRVMGKEIKFLLHFVKESKQDESGMPNNRFLAERTGGTYSTLKVQPAELEDSGVYFCASSPGGITVRQYFGPGTRLTVL.

This clone occurred many times. Other DNA sequences in this specimen translate into the identical CDR3. The chain joins TRBV28 to TRBJ1-5; 9 bases are a match to TRBD1. Trimming cost V 6 bases and J 5 bases; bases outside gene matches: 8. Germline V lookup: CDR1 MDHEN, CDR2 SYDVKM. This CDR3 contains 15 residues. The CDR3 bases are TGTGCCAGCAGCTCGTCTGGGACAGGGTATCAGCCCCAGCATTTT. Translating gives CASSSSGTGYQPQHF.

The chain recombines TRBV27 with TRBJ1-3, with 8 bases lining up with TRBD1. From germline, CDR1 is MNHEY and CDR2 SMNVEV (reference sequence). Trimming removed 3 bases from V and 0 bases from J; junction bases left unmatched: 1. This CDR3 spans 15 amino acids. CDR3 coding DNA: TGTGCCAGCAGTTTCACAGGGGGCTCTGGAAACACCATATATTTT. Protein sequence: CASSFTGGSGNTIYF.

The rearrangement joins TRBV5-4 to TRBJ1-5; D might be TRBD1 (5 bases). CDR1 and CDR2 (germline): SGHNT, YYREEE (reference sequence). This CDR3 contains 15 residues. The V end was cut by 7 bases, the J end by 0 bases, with 14 bases between. CDR3 sequence reads: CASEHSGDSNQPQHF. The CDR3 nucleotides read TGTGCCAGCGAGCACTCGGGGGATAGCAATCAGCCCCAGCATTTT.

DNA for the CDR3: TGTGCCAGCAGCCCGGACAGGGTGACAGATACGCAGTATTTT. It encodes CASSPDRVTDTQYF. V and J are TRBV7-2 and TRBJ2-3, with 8 positions matching TRBD1. This CDR3 has 14 amino acids. Per germline, CDR1 SGHTA and CDR2 FQGNSA. Losses at the gene ends were 5 bases for V and 3 bases for J; bases not matched to a gene: 4. Full variable domain (remainder filled in from reference TRBV7-2 and TRBJ2-3): GAGVSQSPSNKVTEKGKDVELRCDPISGHTALYWYRQSLGQGLEFLIYFQGNSAPDKSGLPSDRFSAERTGGSVSTLTIQRTQQEDSAVYLCASSPDRVTDTQYFGPGTRLTVL.

The rearrangement joins TRBV28 to TRBJ1-3; tentative D call: TRBD1 (5 bases). The CDR3 spans 15 residues. V lost 2 bases and J 0 bases, leaving 8 bases between the germline ends. Per the germline V gene, CDR1 is MDHEN and CDR2 is SYDVKM. The CDR3 is CASSLDSHSGNTIYF. DNA for the CDR3: TGTGCCAGCAGTTTAGACAGCCACTCTGGAAACACCATATATTTT.

DNA of the CDR3: TGCGCCAGCAGCCCAACGACTATTTACAATGAGCAGTTCTTC. It encodes CASSPTTIYNEQFF. The chain carries TRBV4-1 and TRBJ2-1; tentatively, D is TRBD2 (5 bases). Germline V gene data show CDR1 as MGHRA and CDR2 as YSYEKL. Trimming removed 4 bases at V and 4 bases at J, with 11 bases between. This CDR3 contains 14 residues.

This clone has more than one count but fewer than ten. The V gene is TRBV7-9, the J gene TRBJ1-5; 10 nucleotides align to TRBD1. This CDR3 region has 15 residues. CDR1 and CDR2 from the germline V gene are SEHNR and FQNEAQ (reference sequence). The V segment lost 5 bases and the J segment 7 bases; nucleotides outside the gene matches: 8. The CDR3 DNA reads TGTGCCAGCAGCGGAGGGACAGGGGTGTCGCAGCCCCAGCATTTT. Encoded protein: CASSGGTGVSQPQHF. The entire variable domain, with the rest obtained from reference TRBV7-9 and TRBJ1-5, is as follows: DTGVSQNPRHKITKRGQNVTFRCDPISEHNRLYWYRQTLGQGPEFLTYFQNEAQLEKSRLLSDRFSAERPKGSFSTLEIQRTEQGDSAMYLCASSGGTGVSQPQHFGDGTRLSIL.

The rearrangement uses TRBV6-6 and TRBJ2-1; the D gene is possibly TRBD2 (5 bases). The CDR3 contains 14 residues. V was pared by 5 bases and J by 7 bases, with 15 bases between. Germline CDR1 is MNHNY and CDR2 is SVGAGI (reference sequence). The CDR3 bases are TGTGCCAGCAGTCTTAACACCGGGAAGAATGAGCAGTTCTTC. Translation gives CASSLNTGKNEQFF.